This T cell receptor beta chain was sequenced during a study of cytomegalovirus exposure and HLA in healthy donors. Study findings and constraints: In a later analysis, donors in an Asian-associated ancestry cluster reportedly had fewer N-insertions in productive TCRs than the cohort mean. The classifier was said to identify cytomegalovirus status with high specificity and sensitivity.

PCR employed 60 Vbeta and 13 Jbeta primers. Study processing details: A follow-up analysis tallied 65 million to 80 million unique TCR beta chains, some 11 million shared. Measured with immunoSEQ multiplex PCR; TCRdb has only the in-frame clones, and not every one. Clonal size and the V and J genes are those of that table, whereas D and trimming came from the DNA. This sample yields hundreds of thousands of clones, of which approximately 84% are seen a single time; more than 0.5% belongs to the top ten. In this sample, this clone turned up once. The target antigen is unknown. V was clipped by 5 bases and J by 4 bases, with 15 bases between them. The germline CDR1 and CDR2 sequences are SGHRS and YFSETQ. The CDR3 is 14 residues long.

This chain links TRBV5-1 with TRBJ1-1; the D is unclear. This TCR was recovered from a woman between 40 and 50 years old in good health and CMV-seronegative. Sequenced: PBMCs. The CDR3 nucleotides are TGCGCCAGCAGTTTAAAGCTGGGAGGCACTGAAGCTTTCTTT. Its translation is CASSLKLGGTEAFF. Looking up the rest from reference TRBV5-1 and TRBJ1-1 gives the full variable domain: KAGVTQTPRYLIKTRGQQVTLSCSPISGHRSVSWYQQTPGQGLQFLFEYFSETQRNKGNFPGRFSGRQFSNSRSEMNVSTLELGDSALYLCASSLKLGGTEAFFGQGTRLTVV.